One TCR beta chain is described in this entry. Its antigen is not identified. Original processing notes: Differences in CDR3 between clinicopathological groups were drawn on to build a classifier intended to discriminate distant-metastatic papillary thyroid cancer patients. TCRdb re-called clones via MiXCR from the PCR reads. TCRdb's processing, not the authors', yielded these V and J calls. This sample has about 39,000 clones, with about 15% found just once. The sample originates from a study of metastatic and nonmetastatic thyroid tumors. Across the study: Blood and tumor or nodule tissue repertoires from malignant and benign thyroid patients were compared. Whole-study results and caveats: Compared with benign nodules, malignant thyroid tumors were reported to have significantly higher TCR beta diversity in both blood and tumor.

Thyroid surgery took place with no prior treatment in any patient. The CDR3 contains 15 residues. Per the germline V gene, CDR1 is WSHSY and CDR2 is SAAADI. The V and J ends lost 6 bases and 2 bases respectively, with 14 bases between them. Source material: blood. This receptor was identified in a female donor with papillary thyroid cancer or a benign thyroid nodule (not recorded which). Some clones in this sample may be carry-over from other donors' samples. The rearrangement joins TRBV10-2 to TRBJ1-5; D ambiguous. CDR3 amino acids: CASSARGLGNQPQHF. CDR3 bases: TGCGCCAGCAGCGCCCGGGGTCTCGGCAATCAGCCCCAGCATTTT.